This T cell receptor (beta chain) was sequenced during a study of blood T cell repertoires in COVID-19. Sequenced by immunoSEQ multiplex PCR; TCRdb stores in-frame clones only, minus some. Counted here are fewer than 200,000 clones, approximately 86% occurring once; the ten biggest clones make up roughly 1.5%. The CDR3 loop spans 16 amino acids. The V end was cut by 4 bases, the J end by 6 bases, with 21 bases between. The germline gives CDR1 LGHNA, CDR2 YSLEER. The V gene is TRBV4-3, the J gene TRBJ1-2; TRBD1 is a possible D gene (6 bases). This sequence was found in a woman aged 45-65 years with acute or convalescent COVID-19. Sequencing was performed on peripheral blood. The CDR3 sequence: CASSPAPAGASDGYTF. CDR3 sequence (DNA): TGCGCCAGCAGCCCCGCCCCTGCAGGGGCATCTGATGGCTACACCTTC.